This is a list of T cell receptor beta chains from one sample in a study of vaccination effects on CD4 cells after COVID-19. Sequencing was performed with immunoSEQ multiplex PCR; in TCRdb, only in-frame clones are kept and a portion is missing. This sample has nearly 50,000 clones, with around three quarters found just once. The antigens for these receptors are not known. Material: CD4+ T cells from PBMCs cultured without peptide, obtained after COVID-19 vaccination. All receptors come from a human donor who had a prior SARS-CoV-2 infection. Each CDR3 is given with its conserved first and last residue. The order of the fields is CDR3 protein, CDR3 DNA, clone size, V gene, D gene, J gene. The D gene is left open where the match is weak. Size is stated for part of the rows, as once, few or many counts, or as a class when the clone is expanded.

CDR3aa: CASSLQGTSGSTDTQYF; CDR3nt: TGTGCCAGCAGCCTCCAAGGGACTAGCGGGAGCACAGATACGCAGTATTTT; abundance: .; v_gene: TRBV4-2; d_gene: TRBD2; j_gene: TRBJ2-3
CDR3aa: CASSFRAGREYYEQYF; CDR3nt: TGTGCCAGCAGCTTCCGGGCAGGCCGGGAATACTACGAGCAGTACTTC; abundance: .; v_gene: TRBV7-6; d_gene: .; j_gene: TRBJ2-7
CDR3aa: CASSLVGAVGREQYF; CDR3nt: TGTGCCAGCAGCTTAGTGGGTGCTGTGGGTCGGGAGCAGTACTTC; abundance: .; v_gene: TRBV7-2; d_gene: .; j_gene: TRBJ2-7
CDR3aa: CASSVTSGSYNEQFF; CDR3nt: TGTGCCAGCAGTGTCACTAGCGGCTCCTACAATGAGCAGTTCTTC; abundance: few; v_gene: TRBV6-4; d_gene: TRBD2; j_gene: TRBJ2-1
CDR3aa: CASSVGIQETQYF; CDR3nt: TGTGCCAGCTCCGTGGGTATCCAAGAGACCCAGTACTTC; abundance: few; v_gene: TRBV7-2; d_gene: .; j_gene: TRBJ2-5
CDR3aa: CASSRTDFTEAFF; CDR3nt: TGTGCCAGCAGCCGGACTGATTTCACTGAAGCTTTCTTT; abundance: .; v_gene: TRBV7-3; d_gene: .; j_gene: TRBJ1-1
CDR3aa: CATSDSAPGRLGTDTQYF; CDR3nt: TGTGCCACCAGTGATTCGGCCCCGGGACGTTTGGGGACAGATACGCAGTATTTT; abundance: .; v_gene: TRBV24-1; d_gene: .; j_gene: TRBJ2-3
CDR3aa: CASSGGVGETQYF; CDR3nt: TGTGCCAGCAGCGGAGGGGTCGGAGAGACCCAGTACTTC; abundance: .; v_gene: TRBV7-2; d_gene: .; j_gene: TRBJ2-5
CDR3aa: CASSLANSHLYNEQFF; CDR3nt: TGCGCCAGCAGCCTAGCAAACAGCCACCTATACAATGAGCAGTTCTTC; abundance: .; v_gene: TRBV4-1; d_gene: .; j_gene: TRBJ2-1
CDR3aa: CASSTGLAGTEAFF; CDR3nt: TGTGCCAGCAGCACGGGACTGGCGGGCACTGAAGCTTTCTTT; abundance: .; v_gene: TRBV11-3; d_gene: .; j_gene: TRBJ1-1
CDR3aa: CASSYNWVQPQHF; CDR3nt: TGTGCCAGCAGTTACAATTGGGTTCAGCCCCAGCATTTT; abundance: .; v_gene: TRBV6-2/TRBV6-3; d_gene: .; j_gene: TRBJ1-5
CDR3aa: CASSPDGGPDTQYF; CDR3nt: TGTGCCAGCAGTCCCGATGGGGGACCAGATACGCAGTATTTT; abundance: .; v_gene: TRBV2; d_gene: .; j_gene: TRBJ2-3
CDR3aa: CASRPFGVYGYTF; CDR3nt: TGTGCCAGCAGACCCTTTGGGGTCTATGGCTACACCTTC; abundance: few; v_gene: TRBV2; d_gene: .; j_gene: TRBJ1-2
CDR3aa: CASSLTTGSETQYF; CDR3nt: TGTGCCAGCAGCTTAACAACAGGGTCAGAGACCCAGTACTTC; abundance: .; v_gene: TRBV7-9; d_gene: .; j_gene: TRBJ2-5
CDR3aa: CATQGLAGEGEQFF; CDR3nt: TGTGCCACCCAGGGACTAGCGGGAGAGGGGGAGCAGTTCTTC; abundance: .; v_gene: TRBV24-1; d_gene: TRBD2; j_gene: TRBJ2-1
CDR3aa: CASQLAGVTDTQYF; CDR3nt: TGTGCCAGCCAACTAGCGGGAGTCACAGATACGCAGTATTTT; abundance: .; v_gene: TRBV2; d_gene: TRBD2; j_gene: TRBJ2-3
CDR3aa: CASSDWGRGGTEAFF; CDR3nt: TGTGCCAGCAGTGATTGGGGGAGGGGAGGAACTGAAGCTTTCTTT; abundance: .; v_gene: TRBV6-1; d_gene: .; j_gene: TRBJ1-1
CDR3aa: CASSPNGGDTYNEQFF; CDR3nt: TGTGCCAGCAGCCCAAATGGTGGTGACACCTACAATGAGCAGTTCTTC; abundance: .; v_gene: TRBV7-3; d_gene: .; j_gene: TRBJ2-1
CDR3aa: CATGDGPALNEKLFF; CDR3nt: TGTGCCACCGGTGATGGTCCAGCCCTTAATGAAAAACTGTTTTTT; abundance: once; v_gene: TRBV15; d_gene: .; j_gene: TRBJ1-4
CDR3aa: CASSLDSTDTQYF; CDR3nt: TGTGCCAGCAGCCTGGACAGCACAGATACGCAGTATTTT; abundance: .; v_gene: TRBV5-6; d_gene: .; j_gene: TRBJ2-3
CDR3aa: CASSSTGGFTGELFF; CDR3nt: TGTGCCAGCAGCTCTACAGGGGGCTTTACCGGGGAGCTGTTTTTT; abundance: .; v_gene: TRBV7-9; d_gene: TRBD1; j_gene: TRBJ2-2
CDR3aa: CASTHGYGTQYF; CDR3nt: TGTGCCAGCACTCACGGGTACGGGACCCAGTACTTC; abundance: .; v_gene: TRBV12-3/TRBV12-4; d_gene: .; j_gene: TRBJ2-5
CDR3aa: CAISVSSGVYEQYF; CDR3nt: TGTGCCATCAGTGTTTCTAGCGGGGTCTACGAGCAGTACTTC; abundance: .; v_gene: TRBV10-3; d_gene: TRBD2; j_gene: TRBJ2-7
CDR3aa: CASSLVGQGADTQYF; CDR3nt: TGTGCCAGCAGCTTAGTGGGACAGGGCGCCGATACGCAGTATTTT; abundance: .; v_gene: TRBV11-2; d_gene: TRBD1; j_gene: TRBJ2-3
CDR3aa: CASSLGPLRGYTF; CDR3nt: TGTGCCAGCAGCCTCGGACCTCTGCGAGGCTACACCTTC; abundance: .; v_gene: TRBV5-5; d_gene: .; j_gene: TRBJ1-2
CDR3aa: CASGFRSYEQYF; CDR3nt: TGTGCCAGCGGATTCCGGTCCTACGAGCAGTACTTC; abundance: .; v_gene: TRBV5-8; d_gene: .; j_gene: TRBJ2-7
CDR3aa: CASSGPNTEAFF; CDR3nt: TGTGCCAGCAGTGGGCCGAACACTGAAGCTTTCTTT; abundance: once; v_gene: TRBV2; d_gene: .; j_gene: TRBJ1-1
CDR3aa: CASSLWGRNTEAFF; CDR3nt: TGTGCCAGCAGCTTATGGGGAAGGAACACTGAAGCTTTCTTT; abundance: .; v_gene: TRBV7-3; d_gene: .; j_gene: TRBJ1-1
CDR3aa: CASSLTGSTGELFF; CDR3nt: TGTGCCAGCAGCTTAACGGGGAGCACCGGGGAGCTGTTTTTT; abundance: .; v_gene: TRBV7-3; d_gene: .; j_gene: TRBJ2-2
CDR3aa: CASSAMGADTQYF; CDR3nt: TGTGCCAGCAGTGCTATGGGAGCAGATACGCAGTATTTT; abundance: .; v_gene: TRBV2; d_gene: .; j_gene: TRBJ2-3
CDR3aa: CASSLGGTDYEQYF; CDR3nt: TGCGCCAGCAGCTTGGGGGGGACAGACTACGAGCAGTACTTC; abundance: .; v_gene: TRBV5-1; d_gene: TRBD1; j_gene: TRBJ2-7
CDR3aa: CASSQSGLSYNEQFF; CDR3nt: TGCGCCAGCAGCCAAAGCGGGTTATCCTACAATGAGCAGTTCTTC; abundance: .; v_gene: TRBV4-1; d_gene: .; j_gene: TRBJ2-1
CDR3aa: CASSPPSGRAKEQFF; CDR3nt: TGTGCCAGCAGCCCACCTAGCGGGAGGGCCAAAGAGCAGTTCTTC; abundance: .; v_gene: TRBV11-3; d_gene: TRBD2; j_gene: TRBJ2-1
CDR3aa: CAGGGQVSTDTQYF; CDR3nt: TGTGCCGGGGGGGGGCAGGTCAGCACAGATACGCAGTATTTT; abundance: .; v_gene: TRBV6-5; d_gene: .; j_gene: TRBJ2-3
CDR3aa: CASSEQGNQPQHF; CDR3nt: TGTGCCAGCAGTGAACAGGGAAATCAGCCCCAGCATTTT; abundance: .; v_gene: TRBV7-2; d_gene: .; j_gene: TRBJ1-5
CDR3aa: CASSSRTSGAYNEQFF; CDR3nt: TGTGCCAGCAGCTCTCGGACTAGCGGTGCCTACAATGAGCAGTTCTTC; abundance: .; v_gene: TRBV7-3; d_gene: TRBD2; j_gene: TRBJ2-1
CDR3aa: CASSWSGSNQPQHF; CDR3nt: TGTGCCAGCAGCTGGTCGGGAAGCAATCAGCCCCAGCATTTT; abundance: once; v_gene: TRBV4-2; d_gene: .; j_gene: TRBJ1-5
CDR3aa: CASSLNPGETQYF; CDR3nt: TGCGCCAGCAGCTTGAATCCGGGGGAGACCCAGTACTTC; abundance: .; v_gene: TRBV5-1; d_gene: .; j_gene: TRBJ2-5